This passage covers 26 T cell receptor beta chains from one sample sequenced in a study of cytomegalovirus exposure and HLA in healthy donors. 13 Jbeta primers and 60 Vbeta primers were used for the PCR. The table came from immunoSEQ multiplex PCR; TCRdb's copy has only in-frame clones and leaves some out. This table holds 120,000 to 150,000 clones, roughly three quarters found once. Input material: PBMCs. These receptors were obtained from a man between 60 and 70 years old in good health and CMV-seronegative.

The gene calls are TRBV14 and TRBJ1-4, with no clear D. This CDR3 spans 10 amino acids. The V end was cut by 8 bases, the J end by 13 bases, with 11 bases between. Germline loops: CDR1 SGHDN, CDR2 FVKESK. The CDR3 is CASPKVVLFF. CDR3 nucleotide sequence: TGTGCCAGCCCCAAAGTAGTACTGTTTTTT. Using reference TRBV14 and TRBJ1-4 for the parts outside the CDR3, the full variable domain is EAGVTQFPSHSVIEKGQTVTLRCDPISGHDNLYWYRRVMGKEIKFLLHFVKESKQDESGMPNNRFLAERTGGTYSTLKVQPAELEDSGVYFCASPKVVLFFGSGTQLSVL.

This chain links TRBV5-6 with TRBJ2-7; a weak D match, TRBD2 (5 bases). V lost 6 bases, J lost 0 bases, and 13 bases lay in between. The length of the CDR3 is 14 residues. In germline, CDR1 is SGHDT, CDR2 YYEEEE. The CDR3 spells CASTSLAFSYEQYF. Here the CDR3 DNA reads TGTGCCAGCACTTCCCTAGCCTTCTCCTACGAGCAGTACTTC.

The CDR3 protein is CASYRNPGGGYTF. The CDR3 DNA reads as TGTGCCAGCTACCGGAACCCGGGGGGCGGCTACACCTTC. This chain links TRBV28 with TRBJ1-2, with D perhaps matching TRBD1 (6 bases). Looked up from germline, CDR1 is MDHEN and CDR2 is SYDVKM. The CDR3 is 13 residues long. Trimming removed 8 bases at V and 8 bases at J, with 18 bases between.

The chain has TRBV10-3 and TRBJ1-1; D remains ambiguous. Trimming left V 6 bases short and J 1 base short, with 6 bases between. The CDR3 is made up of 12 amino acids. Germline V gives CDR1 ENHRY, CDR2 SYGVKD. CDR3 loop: CAIRAGNTEAFF. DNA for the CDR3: TGTGCCATCAGGGCAGGGAACACTGAAGCTTTCTTT.

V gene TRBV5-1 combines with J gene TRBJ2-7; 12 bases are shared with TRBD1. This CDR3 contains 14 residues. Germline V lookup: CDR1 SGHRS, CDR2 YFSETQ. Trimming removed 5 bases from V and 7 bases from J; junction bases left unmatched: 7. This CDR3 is CASRKGQGAEEQYF. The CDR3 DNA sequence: TGCGCCAGCAGGAAGGGACAGGGGGCTGAAGAGCAGTACTTC. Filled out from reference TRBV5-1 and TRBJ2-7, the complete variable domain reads KAGVTQTPRYLIKTRGQQVTLSCSPISGHRSVSWYQQTPGQGLQFLFEYFSETQRNKGNFPGRFSGRQFSNSRSEMNVSTLELGDSALYLCASRKGQGAEEQYFGPGTRLTVT.

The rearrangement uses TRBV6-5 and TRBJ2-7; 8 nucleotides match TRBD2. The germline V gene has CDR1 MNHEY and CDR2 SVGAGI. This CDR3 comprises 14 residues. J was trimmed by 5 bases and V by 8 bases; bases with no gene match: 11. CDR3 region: CASGGSGSFNEQYF. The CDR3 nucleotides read TGTGCCAGCGGTGGAAGCGGGAGTTTCAACGAGCAGTACTTC.

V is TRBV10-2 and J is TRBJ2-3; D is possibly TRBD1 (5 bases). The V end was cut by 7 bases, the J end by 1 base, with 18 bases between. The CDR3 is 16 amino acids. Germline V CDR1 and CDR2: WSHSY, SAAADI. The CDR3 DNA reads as TGCGCCAGCAATGAAATCACGGCAGGGCGCACAGATACGCAGTATTTT. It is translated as CASNEITAGRTDTQYF.

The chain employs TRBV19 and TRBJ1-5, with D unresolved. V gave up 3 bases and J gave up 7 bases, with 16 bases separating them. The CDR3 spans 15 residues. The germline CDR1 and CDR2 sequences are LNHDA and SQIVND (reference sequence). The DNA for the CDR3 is TGTGCCAGTAGTATGCAGGAGGCGAATTTCCAGCCCCAGCATTTT. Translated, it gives CASSMQEANFQPQHF.

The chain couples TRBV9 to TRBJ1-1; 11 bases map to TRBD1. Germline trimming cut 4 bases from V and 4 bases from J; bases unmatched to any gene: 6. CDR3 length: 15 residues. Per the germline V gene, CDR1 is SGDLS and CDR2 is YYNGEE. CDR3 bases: TGTGCCAGCAGCACCGGGACAGGGGGTTTCACTGAAGCTTTCTTT. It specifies CASSTGTGGFTEAFF.

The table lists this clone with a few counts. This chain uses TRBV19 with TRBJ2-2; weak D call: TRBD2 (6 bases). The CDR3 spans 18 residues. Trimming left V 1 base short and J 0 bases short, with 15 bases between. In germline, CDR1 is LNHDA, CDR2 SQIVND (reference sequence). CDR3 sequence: CASSIGGERASNTGELFF. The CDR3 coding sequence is TGTGCCAGTAGTATAGGGGGAGAGCGGGCCTCGAACACCGGGGAGCTGTTTTTT.

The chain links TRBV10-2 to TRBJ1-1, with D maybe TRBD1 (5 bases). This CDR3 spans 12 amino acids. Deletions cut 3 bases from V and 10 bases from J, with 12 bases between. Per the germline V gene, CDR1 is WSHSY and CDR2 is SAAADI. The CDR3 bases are TGCGCCAGCAGTGAAGGGGCCCAGCGAGCTTTCTTT. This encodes CASSEGAQRAFF.

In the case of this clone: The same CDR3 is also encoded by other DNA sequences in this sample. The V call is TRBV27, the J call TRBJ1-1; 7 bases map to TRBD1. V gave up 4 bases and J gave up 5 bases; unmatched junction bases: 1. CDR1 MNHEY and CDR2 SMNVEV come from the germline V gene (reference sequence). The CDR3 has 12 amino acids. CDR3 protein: CASSYRGTEAFF. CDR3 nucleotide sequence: TGTGCCAGCAGTTACAGGGGTACTGAAGCTTTCTTT.

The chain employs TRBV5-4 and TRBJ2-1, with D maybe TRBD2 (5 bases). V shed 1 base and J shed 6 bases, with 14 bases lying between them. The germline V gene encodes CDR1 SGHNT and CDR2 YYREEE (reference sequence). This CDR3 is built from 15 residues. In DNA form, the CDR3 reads TGTGCCAGCAGCTTGTCACTAGTCGTAGGCAATGAGCAGTTCTTC. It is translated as CASSLSLVVGNEQFF.

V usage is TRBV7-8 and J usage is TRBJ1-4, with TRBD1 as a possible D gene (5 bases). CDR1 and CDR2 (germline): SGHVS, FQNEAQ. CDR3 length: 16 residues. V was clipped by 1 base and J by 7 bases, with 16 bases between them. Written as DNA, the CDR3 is TGTGCCAGCAGCTTAGGCCTCGGTGGGGGAGGTGAAAAACTGTTTTTT. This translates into CASSLGLGGGGEKLFF. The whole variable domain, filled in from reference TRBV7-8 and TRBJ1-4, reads GAGVSQSPRYKVAKRGQDVALRCDPISGHVSLFWYQQALGQGPEFLTYFQNEAQLDKSGLPSDRFFAERPEGSVSTLKIQRTQQEDSAVYLCASSLGLGGGGEKLFFGSGTQLSVL.

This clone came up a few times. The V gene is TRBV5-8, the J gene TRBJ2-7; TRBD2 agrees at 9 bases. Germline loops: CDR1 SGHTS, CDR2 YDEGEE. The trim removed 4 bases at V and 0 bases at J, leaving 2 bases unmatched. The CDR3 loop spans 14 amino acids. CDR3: CASSKGLASYEQYF. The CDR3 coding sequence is TGTGCCAGCAGCAAGGGACTAGCCTCCTACGAGCAGTACTTC.

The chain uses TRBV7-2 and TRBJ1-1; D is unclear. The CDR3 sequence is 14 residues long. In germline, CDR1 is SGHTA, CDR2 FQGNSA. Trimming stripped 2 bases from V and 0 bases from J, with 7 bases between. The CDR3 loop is CASSLTVLNTEAFF. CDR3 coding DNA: TGTGCCAGCAGCTTAACAGTTTTGAACACTGAAGCTTTCTTT.

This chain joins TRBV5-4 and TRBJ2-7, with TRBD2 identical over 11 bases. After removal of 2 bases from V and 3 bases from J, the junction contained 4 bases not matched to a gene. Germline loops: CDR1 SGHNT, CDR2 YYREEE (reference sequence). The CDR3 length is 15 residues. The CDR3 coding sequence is TGTGCCAGCAGCTTAGGAGGGACTAGCGGCTACGAGCAGTACTTC. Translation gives CASSLGGTSGYEQYF.

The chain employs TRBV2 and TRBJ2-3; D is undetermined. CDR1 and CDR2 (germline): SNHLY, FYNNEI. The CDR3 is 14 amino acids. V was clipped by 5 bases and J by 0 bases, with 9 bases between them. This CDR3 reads CASSPGPSTDTQYF. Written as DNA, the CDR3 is TGTGCCAGCAGTCCTGGGCCTAGCACAGATACGCAGTATTTT.

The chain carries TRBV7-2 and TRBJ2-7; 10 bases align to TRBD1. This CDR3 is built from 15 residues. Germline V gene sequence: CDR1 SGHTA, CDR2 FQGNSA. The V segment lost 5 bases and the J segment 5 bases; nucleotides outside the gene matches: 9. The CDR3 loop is CASSRDRGLSDEQYF. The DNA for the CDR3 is TGTGCCAGCAGCAGAGACAGGGGGCTAAGCGACGAGCAGTACTTC. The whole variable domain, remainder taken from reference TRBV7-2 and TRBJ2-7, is GAGVSQSPSNKVTEKGKDVELRCDPISGHTALYWYRQSLGQGLEFLIYFQGNSAPDKSGLPSDRFSAERTGGSVSTLTIQRTQQEDSAVYLCASSRDRGLSDEQYFGPGTRLTVT.

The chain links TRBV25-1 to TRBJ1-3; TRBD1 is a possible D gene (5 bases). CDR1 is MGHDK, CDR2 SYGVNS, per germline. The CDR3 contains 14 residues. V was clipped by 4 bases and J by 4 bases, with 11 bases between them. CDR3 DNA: TGTGCCAGCAGTGTGACAGTGGGAGGAAACACCATATATTTT. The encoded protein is CASSVTVGGNTIYF.

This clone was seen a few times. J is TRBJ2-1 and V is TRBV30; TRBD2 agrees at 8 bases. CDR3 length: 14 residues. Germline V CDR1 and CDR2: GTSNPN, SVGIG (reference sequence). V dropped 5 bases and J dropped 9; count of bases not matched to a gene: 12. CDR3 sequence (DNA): TGTGCCTGGTCCTTCGGGGGGGAACGAGTTGAGCAGTTCTTC. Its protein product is CAWSFGGERVEQFF.

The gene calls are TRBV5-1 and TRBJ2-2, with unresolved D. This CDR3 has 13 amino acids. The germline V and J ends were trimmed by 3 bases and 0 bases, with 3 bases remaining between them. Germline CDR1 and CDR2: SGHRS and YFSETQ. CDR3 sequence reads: CASSSSNTGELFF. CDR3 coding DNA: TGCGCCAGCAGCTCCTCGAACACCGGGGAGCTGTTTTTT.

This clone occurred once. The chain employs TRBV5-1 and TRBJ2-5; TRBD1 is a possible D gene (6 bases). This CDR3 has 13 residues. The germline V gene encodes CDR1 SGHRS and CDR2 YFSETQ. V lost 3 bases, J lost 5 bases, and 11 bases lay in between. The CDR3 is CASSSQGFETQYF. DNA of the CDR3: TGCGCCAGCAGCTCACAGGGATTTGAGACCCAGTACTTC.

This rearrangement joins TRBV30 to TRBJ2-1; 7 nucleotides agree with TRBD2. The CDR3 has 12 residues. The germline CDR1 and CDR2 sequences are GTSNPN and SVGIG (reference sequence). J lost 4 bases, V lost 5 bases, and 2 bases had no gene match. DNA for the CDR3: TGTGCCTGGGGGAGGGCGTACAATGAGCAGTTCTTC. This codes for CAWGRAYNEQFF.

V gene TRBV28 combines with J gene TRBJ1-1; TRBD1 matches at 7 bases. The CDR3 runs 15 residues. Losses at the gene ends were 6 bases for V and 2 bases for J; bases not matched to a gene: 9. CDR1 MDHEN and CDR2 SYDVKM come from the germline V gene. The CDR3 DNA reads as TGTGCCAGCAGCGGGACAGCGAACGTCAACACTGAAGCTTTCTTT. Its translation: CASSGTANVNTEAFF.

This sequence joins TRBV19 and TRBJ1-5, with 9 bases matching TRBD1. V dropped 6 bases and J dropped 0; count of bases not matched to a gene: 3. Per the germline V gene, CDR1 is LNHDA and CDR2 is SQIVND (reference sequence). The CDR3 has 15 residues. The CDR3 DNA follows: TGTGCCAGTAGGGAGACAGGGGGTAGCAATCAGCCCCAGCATTTT. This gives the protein CASRETGGSNQPQHF.